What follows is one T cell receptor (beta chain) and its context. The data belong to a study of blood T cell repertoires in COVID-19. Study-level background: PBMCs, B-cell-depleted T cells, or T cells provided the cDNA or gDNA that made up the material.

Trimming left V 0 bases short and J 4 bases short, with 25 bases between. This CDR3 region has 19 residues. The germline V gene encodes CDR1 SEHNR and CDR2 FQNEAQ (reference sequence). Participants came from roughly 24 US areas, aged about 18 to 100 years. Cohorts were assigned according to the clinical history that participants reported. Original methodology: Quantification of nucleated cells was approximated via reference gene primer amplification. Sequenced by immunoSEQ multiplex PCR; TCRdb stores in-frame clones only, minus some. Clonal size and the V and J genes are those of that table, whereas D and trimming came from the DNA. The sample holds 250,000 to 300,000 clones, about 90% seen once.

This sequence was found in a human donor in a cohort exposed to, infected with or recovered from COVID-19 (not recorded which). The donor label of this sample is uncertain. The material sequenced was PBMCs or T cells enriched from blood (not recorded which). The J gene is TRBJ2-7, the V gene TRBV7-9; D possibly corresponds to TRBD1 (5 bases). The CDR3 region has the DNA TGTGCCAGCAGCTTAGCAAAACTCCAGGGTCCCCCCCTCTTTTACGAGCAGTACTTC. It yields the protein CASSLAKLQGPPLFYEQYF.